The next 12 T cell receptor beta chains were all read from a single sample in a study of Tregs in tolerant kidney transplant recipients. Libraries were prepared by immunoSEQ multiplex PCR; TCRdb keeps only in-frame clonotypes and omits some of them. The sample has about 83,000 clones, around 98% seen once; the top ten hold approximately 0.56%. The input for sequencing was CD4+ T cells from blood, taken before the transplant. The source is a human donor who received a combined kidney and bone marrow transplant.

The gene calls are TRBV29-1 and TRBJ2-5, with D perhaps matching TRBD1 (6 bases). Trimming pared 7 bases from V and 2 bases from J, leaving 11 bases between. CDR1 SQVTM and CDR2 ANQGSEA come from the germline V gene. This CDR3 comprises 12 residues. CDR3 loop: CSAGQRQETQYF. CDR3 bases: TGCAGCGCCGGACAGCGGCAAGAGACCCAGTACTTC.

The V gene is TRBV9, the J gene TRBJ2-7; D gene ambiguous. V was pared by 4 bases and J by 0 bases, with 17 bases between. The CDR3 length is 16 residues. The germline CDR1 and CDR2 sequences are SGDLS and YYNGEE. CDR3 loop: CASSKKVAARSYEQYF. The CDR3 nucleotides read TGTGCCAGCAGCAAAAAGGTCGCGGCTCGCTCCTACGAGCAGTACTTC.

The genes are TRBV5-1 and TRBJ2-3; TRBD2 aligns across 10 bases. Germline CDR1 is SGHRS and CDR2 is YFSETQ. This CDR3 has 15 residues. J gave up 1 base and V 7 bases, and 6 bases lay outside the gene matches. The CDR3 DNA sequence: TGCGCCAGCGCAGGGCTAGCGGGGGGCACAGATACGCAGTATTTT. It translates to CASAGLAGGTDTQYF.

This chain links TRBV4-2 with TRBJ1-1, with D uncertain. Germline V lookup: CDR1 LGHNA, CDR2 YNFKEQ. CDR3 size: 13 residues. The V end lost 4 bases, the J end lost 1 base, and 7 bases lay between the germline ends. The CDR3 DNA is TGTGCCAGCAGCCTGTTTCGGAACACTGAAGCTTTCTTT. It codes for CASSLFRNTEAFF.

The chain has TRBV5-1 and TRBJ2-7; 7 bases match TRBD1. CDR3 length: 14 amino acids. Trimming took 3 bases from V and 9 from J; bases not matched to a gene: 12. Germline V gene data show CDR1 as SGHRS and CDR2 as YFSETQ. The CDR3: CASSWTGTADGQYF. CDR3 coding DNA: TGCGCCAGCAGCTGGACCGGGACAGCCGACGGGCAGTACTTC.

The V gene is TRBV7-9, the J gene TRBJ1-2; 7 bases are a match to TRBD1. Germline CDR1 is SEHNR and CDR2 is FQNEAQ (reference sequence). Germline trimming cut 5 bases from V and 4 bases from J; bases unmatched to any gene: 4. The CDR3 loop spans 13 amino acids. The CDR3 sequence: CASSTTGVYGYTF. The CDR3 DNA is TGTGCCAGCAGCACCACAGGGGTCTATGGCTACACCTTC.

The chain links TRBV19 to TRBJ2-2, with unresolved D. The germline CDR1 and CDR2 sequences are LNHDA and SQIVND (reference sequence). V was clipped by 4 bases and J by 5 bases, with 11 bases between them. This CDR3 has 14 residues. DNA of the CDR3: TGTGCCAGTAGTACCTCCTTGGCAACCGGGGAGCTGTTTTTT. Translated, it gives CASSTSLATGELFF. Looking up the rest from reference TRBV19 and TRBJ2-2 gives the full variable domain: DGGITQSPKYLFRKEGQNVTLSCEQNLNHDAMYWYRQDPGQGLRLIYYSQIVNDFQKGDIAEGYSVSREKKESFPLTVTSAQKNPTAFYLCASSTSLATGELFFGEGSRLTVL.

The chain is built from TRBV19 and TRBJ1-1; the D gene is possibly TRBD1 (5 bases). Germline V gene lookup returns CDR1 LNHDA and CDR2 SQIVND (reference sequence). Trimming shortened V by 1 base and J by 0 bases, and 12 bases separated the two germline ends. CDR3 length: 16 amino acids. The CDR3 DNA reads as TGTGCCAGTAGTATAGGGGGCCCAGGCCTGAACACTGAAGCTTTCTTT. This gives the protein CASSIGGPGLNTEAFF.

Points on this clone: Since no conserved phenylalanine or tryptophan closes the CDR3, a read error is the likely cause. The limits of the CDR3 on the DNA are not certain, so only TCRdb's listed CDR3 is given. The chain recombines TRBV30 with TRBJ2-7; the table gives TRBD2 as D, unverified against the DNA. Germline V gives CDR1 GTSNPN, CDR2 SVGIG (reference sequence). The CDR3 spans 8 amino acids, including both terminal residues. The CDR3: CAWSEAPS.

The chain links TRBV5-1 to TRBJ1-1, with 8 bases fitting TRBD1. CDR3 size: 14 residues. Germline V gene lookup returns CDR1 SGHRS and CDR2 YFSETQ. The ends lost 0 bases at V and 4 bases at J; junction bases unmatched: 2. CDR3 sequence: CASSLGGTGTEAFF. The DNA of the CDR3 is TGCGCCAGCAGCTTGGGGGGGACAGGCACTGAAGCTTTCTTT.

The chain uses TRBV28 and TRBJ1-4, with unresolved D. Per germline, CDR1 MDHEN and CDR2 SYDVKM. V gave up 3 bases and J gave up 0 bases, with 8 bases separating them. This CDR3 is built from 15 residues. The CDR3 sequence: CASSFGSATNEKLFF. CDR3 nucleotide sequence: TGTGCCAGCAGTTTTGGCAGTGCAACTAATGAAAAACTGTTTTTT.

The chain uses TRBV5-1 and TRBJ2-7; 11 bases fit TRBD2. V lost 3 bases, J lost 7 bases, and 6 bases stayed unmatched. This CDR3 has 14 residues. The germline CDR1 and CDR2 sequences are SGHRS and YFSETQ. CDR3 protein: CASSSTSGSWEQYF. The DNA for the CDR3 is TGCGCCAGCAGCTCCACTAGCGGGAGTTGGGAGCAGTACTTC.